What follows are 11 T cell receptor beta chains derived from one specimen sequenced in a study of post-analysis software for immune sequencing data (dated by TCRdb to 2014 to 2015). Libraries were made using PCR. The run used an Illumina HiSeq 2500. Unique molecular identifiers were incorporated into TCR beta cDNA libraries to reduce PCR and sequencing biases. The public reads were quality trimmed at Q25 with fastp and then assembled into clones with MiXCR by TCRdb, keeping productive beta chains. Each entry is one CDR3 protein sequence, shown with its most common DNA and genes. In all, the sample holds fewer than 850,000 distinct CDR3 sequences, and 30% of those were seen once. The biggest ten clones account for roughly 0.54% of the sample. These receptors have no identified antigens. Summary of the overall study and its limitations: Significantly higher frequencies in patients than in controls were found for roughly 5 TRBV segments, including TRBV5-6, TRBV5-1 and TRBV20-1.

Input material: blood. Receptors were obtained from a girl aged 5-17 years with multiple sclerosis.

This clonotype has only a few counts. V and J are TRBV20-1 and TRBJ2-1; 10 nucleotides line up with TRBD2. The trim removed 0 bases at V and 10 bases at J, leaving 9 bases unmatched. There are 15 residues in the CDR3. From germline, CDR1 is DFQATT and CDR2 SNEGSKA (reference sequence). Here the CDR3 reads CSARDSAGGSGEQFF. In DNA, the CDR3 is TGCAGTGCTAGAGATTCAGCGGGGGGGAGTGGGGAGCAGTTCTTC.

CDR3 sequence (DNA): TGTGCCAGCAGTGAATTCCGGGCCGTCACAGATACGCAGTATTTT. Its translation: CASSEFRAVTDTQYF. The chain carries TRBV2 and TRBJ2-3, with no clear D. The ends were cut back, 2 bases at V and 2 bases at J, with 11 bases in the middle. The length of the CDR3 is 15 residues. CDR1 is SNHLY and CDR2 is FYNNEI in the germline V gene.

This clonotype has only one observation. Compared with germline, one end of the junction differs, possibly owing to a read error. The rearrangement joins TRBV27 to TRBJ2-1, with a tentative D call TRBD2 (7 bases). Per the germline V gene, CDR1 is MNHEY and CDR2 is SMNVEV (reference sequence). The length of the CDR3 is 16 residues. For the CDR3, the DNA is TGTGCCTGCAGTTTGGGGGCCGGGACTAAAAGACATGAGCAGTTCTTC. This translates into CACSLGAGTKRHEQFF.

V gene TRBV27 combines with J gene TRBJ2-7; TRBD1 aligns across 9 bases. Germline V gives CDR1 MNHEY, CDR2 SMNVEV (reference sequence). V shed 6 bases, J shed 0 bases, and the junction held 3 bases outside the gene matches. The length of the CDR3 is 14 residues. The CDR3 region has the DNA TGTGCCAGCAGATTACAGGGGGCCTCCTACGAGCAGTACTTC. This sequence encodes CASRLQGASYEQYF.

The chain employs TRBV12-3 or TRBV12-4 and TRBJ1-6; 10 bases are a match to TRBD1. The CDR3 consists of 16 residues. Trimming removed 4 bases from V and 9 bases from J; junction bases left unmatched: 9. The CDR3 region has the DNA TGTGCCAGCAGTTCCAAGACGACAGGGGGCGGTTCACCCCTCCACTTT. This sequence encodes CASSSKTTGGGSPLHF.

The CDR3 DNA reads TGTGCCACCAGCAGCGACCCCGGCGTGTACCATGGCTACACCTTC. Translating it yields CATSSDPGVYHGYTF. The chain carries TRBV15 and TRBJ1-2; no clear D. The CDR3 totals 15 residues. Germline loops: CDR1 LNHNV, CDR2 YYDKDF (reference sequence). V lost 3 bases and J 6 bases, leaving 17 bases between the germline ends.

The genes are TRBV3-1 and TRBJ1-1; weak D call: TRBD1 (6 bases). Trimming left V 1 base short and J 11 bases short, with 11 bases between. Germline CDR1 LGHDT, CDR2 YNNKEL (reference sequence). This CDR3 comprises 12 residues. This chain's CDR3 is CASSQVEGEAFF. DNA for the CDR3: TGTGCCAGCAGCCAAGTGGAGGGGGAGGCTTTCTTT. Full variable domain (remainder filled in from reference TRBV3-1 and TRBJ1-1): DTAVSQTPKYLVTQMGNDKSIKCEQNLGHDTMYWYKQDSKKFLKIMFSYNNKELIINETVPNRFSPKSPDKAHLNLHINSLELGDSAVYFCASSQVEGEAFFGQGTRLTVV.

This chain links TRBV6-2 or TRBV6-3 with TRBJ2-1; TRBD1 or TRBD2 may be the D gene (6 bases each). This CDR3 region has 11 residues. The V gene lost 10 bases and the J gene lost 14 bases, with 18 bases spanning the gap. In germline, CDR1 is MNHEY, CDR2 SVGEGT. This CDR3 reads CATASGAIEFF. As DNA, the CDR3 is TGTGCCACGGCCTCGGGGGCCATAGAGTTCTTC.

This clonotype has more than one count but fewer than ten. The CDR3 here is CSADRGGTSDGYTF. The CDR3 region has the DNA TGCAGTGCTGATCGGGGGGGTACCAGCGATGGCTACACCTTC. V gene TRBV20-1 combines with J gene TRBJ1-2, with a weak D call TRBD1 (5 bases). This CDR3 has 14 amino acids. The ends were cut back, 5 bases at V and 6 bases at J, with 19 bases in the middle. Germline V gives CDR1 DFQATT, CDR2 SNEGSKA (reference sequence).

This clonotype has only a few counts. V is TRBV24-1 and J is TRBJ2-7, with D possibly TRBD1 on 5 matching bases. Trimming took off 3 bases at V and 4 bases at J, with 12 bases between the two ends. The CDR3 runs 14 residues. Per germline, CDR1 KGHDR and CDR2 SFDVKD. In nucleotides, the CDR3 is TGTGCCACCAGTGATAACCTCAGGGTGTACGAGCAGTACTTC. Translating gives CATSDNLRVYEQYF.

Worth noting for this clonotype: A much more abundant neighbour one base away suggests this may be a read error. The CDR3: CASSPGTDDGYTF. The CDR3 DNA reads as TGCGCCAGCAGCCCGGGGACTGACGATGGCTACACCTTC. This chain links TRBV5-1 with TRBJ1-2; TRBD1 might be the D (5 bases). Germline V gene sequence: CDR1 SGHRS, CDR2 YFSETQ. This CDR3 has 13 residues. The V gene lost 4 bases and the J gene lost 6 bases, with 13 bases spanning the gap.